These 27 T cell receptor beta chains came from one sample sequenced in a study of PD-1 blockade in mismatch repair-deficient tumors listed by TCRdb under 2017. What the time point label conveys for this sample: 10-day in vitro stimulation with candidate neoantigen peptide 5. Their antigens remain unidentified. To prepare the library, the immunoSEQ multiplex PCR assay was applied. Not all clones reach the TCRdb copy of this immuneACCESS table, which keeps in-frame sequences only. Checked studies attribute under half of the gap to unresolved V genes and leave the rest unexplained. Across this sample there are approximately 15,000 clones, with less than 85% seen only once. Of the sample, 9.5% to 13% is held by the ten largest clones. Sample: cells cultured in vitro, taken from a patient treated with pembrolizumab. The receptors stem from an adult with mismatch repair-deficient cancer.

The CDR3 loop reads CASSLETSGTIDTQYF. The CDR3 DNA follows: TGCGCCAGCAGCCTCGAGACTAGCGGGACTATAGATACGCAGTATTTT. The chain uses TRBV4-1 and TRBJ2-3; 11 bases are a match to TRBD2. The trim removed 4 bases at V and 5 bases at J, leaving 8 bases unmatched. The CDR3 runs 16 residues. Germline-derived CDR1 and CDR2 are MGHRA and YSYEKL.

Note on this clone: Other DNA variants within this sample encode the same CDR3. The chain joins TRBV28 to TRBJ1-5; D uncertain. The CDR3 has 12 amino acids. The V gene lost 7 bases and the J gene lost 5 bases, with 9 bases spanning the gap. Germline CDR1 MDHEN, CDR2 SYDVKM. The CDR3 nucleotides are TGTGCCAGCACCCACCCCCATCAGCCCCAGCATTTT. It specifies CASTHPHQPQHF.

The CDR3 protein is CASSRMAGTETQYF. The CDR3 nucleotides read TGTGCCAGCAGCCGGATGGCAGGTACCGAGACCCAGTACTTC. The rearrangement links TRBV14 to TRBJ2-5; D is unresolved. The CDR3 length is 14 residues. The ends were cut back, 4 bases at V and 5 bases at J, with 14 bases in the middle. Germline values: CDR1 SGHDN, CDR2 FVKESK.

The V and J genes are TRBV2 and TRBJ2-2; possibly TRBD1 for D (6 bases). The V gene's germline CDR1 is SNHLY and CDR2 FYNNEI. The CDR3 spans 14 residues. The germline V and J ends were trimmed by 4 bases and 1 base, with 7 bases remaining between them. The CDR3 coding sequence is TGTGCCAGCAGTGTACAGGGGAACACCGGGGAGCTGTTTTTT. It yields the protein CASSVQGNTGELFF.

This chain joins TRBV7-3 and TRBJ2-2; D may be TRBD1 (6 bases). Germline V gene data show CDR1 as SGHTA and CDR2 as FQGTGA. The CDR3 contains 15 residues. With 3 bases removed from V and 1 base from J, the gap between germline ends came to 9 bases. The CDR3 DNA follows: TGTGCCAGCAGCTTCACAGGGATGAACACCGGGGAGCTGTTTTTT. It translates to CASSFTGMNTGELFF.

The chain recombines TRBV7-9 with TRBJ1-1; 7 nucleotides agree with TRBD1. Germline V gene lookup returns CDR1 SEHNR and CDR2 FQNEAQ (reference sequence). CDR3 length: 15 residues. J was trimmed by 5 bases and V by 5 bases; bases with no gene match: 11. The CDR3 reads CASSRLRDSGTEAFF. As DNA, the CDR3 is TGTGCCAGCAGCCGGCTCCGGGACAGTGGGACTGAAGCTTTCTTT.

The chain couples TRBV28 to TRBJ2-7; the D is unclear. Germline V gene lookup returns CDR1 MDHEN and CDR2 SYDVKM. The CDR3 is made up of 14 amino acids. Between the trimmed V and J ends, which lost 2 bases and 1 base, there was a span of 9 bases. CDR3 DNA: TGTGCCAGCAGTTTAAATAAGGTGTCCTACGAGCAGTACTTC. Translation: CASSLNKVSYEQYF.

This rearrangement joins TRBV2 to TRBJ1-5; perhaps TRBD1 as D (5 bases). The CDR3 length is 15 residues. The V gene's germline CDR1 is SNHLY and CDR2 FYNNEI. V was shortened by 6 bases and J by 0 bases, with 12 bases between the two germline ends. CDR3 amino acids: CASSSGRNSNQPQHF. CDR3 DNA: TGTGCCAGCAGCTCGGGACGGAATAGCAATCAGCCCCAGCATTTT. Together with reference TRBV2 and TRBJ1-5, the CDR3 gives the full variable domain: EPEVTQTPSHQVTQMGQEVILRCVPISNHLYFYWYRQILGQKVEFLVSFYNNEISEKSEIFDDQFSVERPDGSNFTLKIRSTKLEDSAMYFCASSSGRNSNQPQHFGDGTRLSIL.

In its sample, this clone was seen once. V usage is TRBV5-1 and J usage is TRBJ2-1; D is possibly TRBD1 or TRBD2 (5 bases each). The germline V gene encodes CDR1 SGHRS and CDR2 YFSETQ. Trimming shortened V by 4 bases and J by 12 bases, and 23 bases separated the two germline ends. The CDR3 extends over 15 amino acids. The CDR3 nucleotides read TGCGCCAGCAGCCTAGATTCCGGGACCCTAAAGGGGCAGTTCTTC. It encodes CASSLDSGTLKGQFF.

The chain uses TRBV7-2 and TRBJ1-3; D call uncertain. The CDR3 is made up of 13 amino acids. Germline V gene data show CDR1 as SGHTA and CDR2 as FQGNSA. V was clipped by 5 bases and J by 0 bases, with 5 bases between them. CDR3 DNA: TGTGCCAGCAGCCCAAGCTCTGGAAACACCATATATTTT. Residues: CASSPSSGNTIYF.

V gene TRBV6-1 combines with J gene TRBJ1-1, with a tentative D call TRBD1 (5 bases). V was cut by 6 bases and J by 2 bases, with 10 bases left in between. Germline assignment: CDR1 MNHNS and CDR2 SASEGT. This CDR3 comprises 13 residues. The chain's CDR3 is CASREGLNTEAFF. The DNA of the CDR3 is TGTGCCAGCAGAGAGGGGCTAAACACTGAAGCTTTCTTT.

The CDR3 reads CASSLPPGTGDEQYF. The CDR3 bases are TGTGCCAGCAGCTTGCCCCCCGGGACAGGGGATGAGCAGTACTTC. V and J are TRBV5-4 and TRBJ2-7; 10 nucleotides agree with TRBD1. Unmatched junction bases numbered 8, after V lost 1 base and J lost 7 bases. Germline V lookup: CDR1 SGHNT, CDR2 YYREEE (reference sequence). The CDR3 totals 15 residues.

The rearrangement uses TRBV20-1 and TRBJ2-1; D ambiguous. CDR1 is DFQATT, CDR2 SNEGSKA, per germline (reference sequence). V shed 3 bases and J shed 9 bases, with 6 bases lying between them. This CDR3 is 10 amino acids long. The CDR3 loop is CSASLREQFF. The DNA for the CDR3 is TGCAGTGCTAGCTTGCGTGAGCAGTTCTTC.

V and J are TRBV9 and TRBJ2-7; tentatively, D is TRBD2 (5 bases). The CDR3 covers 13 residues. From germline, CDR1 is SGDLS and CDR2 YYNGEE. The ends were cut back, 4 bases at V and 3 bases at J, with 11 bases in the middle. CDR3 sequence: CASSPSDFYEQYF. The CDR3 bases are TGTGCCAGCAGCCCCTCGGACTTCTACGAGCAGTACTTC. The full variable domain, rest sourced from reference TRBV9 and TRBJ2-7, is DSGVTQTPKHLITATGQRVTLRCSPRSGDLSVYWYQQSLDQGLQFLIQYYNGEERAKGNILERFSAQQFPDLHSELNLSSLELGDSALYFCASSPSDFYEQYFGPGTRLTVT.

This sequence joins TRBV4-2 and TRBJ1-3; D not certain. This CDR3 comprises 15 residues. CDR1 and CDR2 (germline): LGHNA, YNFKEQ. The germline V and J ends were trimmed by 3 bases and 0 bases, with 9 bases remaining between them. The CDR3 region is CASSHLGDSGNTIYF. The CDR3, as DNA: TGTGCCAGCAGCCACCTGGGTGACTCTGGAAACACCATATATTTT.

The rearrangement uses TRBV9 and TRBJ2-2; no clear D. Germline-derived CDR1 and CDR2 are SGDLS and YYNGEE. The CDR3 loop spans 13 amino acids. The V end was cut by 3 bases, the J end by 6 bases, with 9 bases between. CDR3 nucleotide sequence: TGTGCCAGCAGCGGCCTCCGGTCCGGGGAGCTGTTTTTT. Translating it yields CASSGLRSGELFF.

This chain uses TRBV5-6 with TRBJ1-1, with TRBD1 identical over 8 bases. Per germline, CDR1 SGHDT and CDR2 YYEEEE. The CDR3 is 15 residues long. Germline trimming cut 5 bases from V and 4 bases from J; bases unmatched to any gene: 10. CDR3: CASSLHGTGGTEAFF. For the CDR3, the DNA is TGTGCCAGCAGTTTACATGGAACAGGGGGCACTGAAGCTTTCTTT.

This chain connects TRBV11-1 to TRBJ1-2, with unresolved D. Germline V gene sequence: CDR1 SGHAT, CDR2 FQDESV (reference sequence). Trimming took off 3 bases at V and 4 bases at J, with 6 bases between the two ends. The CDR3 is 12 amino acids. The CDR3 DNA is TGTGCCAGCAGCTTCCCAGGCTATGGCTACACCTTC. This codes for CASSFPGYGYTF. The complete variable domain, with remaining parts taken from reference TRBV11-1 and TRBJ1-2, reads EAEVAQSPRYKITEKSQAVAFWCDPISGHATLYWYRQILGQGPELLVQFQDESVVDDSQLPKDRFSAERLKGVDSTLKIQPAELGDSAMYLCASSFPGYGYTFGSGTRLTVV.

The rearrangement links TRBV5-1 to TRBJ1-1; no definite D call. V was pared by 4 bases and J by 5 bases, with 18 bases between. The CDR3 length is 15 residues. From germline, CDR1 is SGHRS and CDR2 YFSETQ. The CDR3 is CASSLGEGVWTEAFF. CDR3 sequence (DNA): TGCGCCAGCAGCCTGGGTGAGGGTGTCTGGACTGAAGCTTTCTTT.

The rearrangement uses TRBV6-6 and TRBJ1-1, with a tentative D call TRBD1 (5 bases). The CDR3 has 13 residues. The V end lost 4 bases, the J end lost 2 bases, and 8 bases lay between the germline ends. The germline gives CDR1 MNHNY, CDR2 SVGAGI (reference sequence). The CDR3 bases are TGTGCCAGCAGTTCACAGGTAAACACTGAAGCTTTCTTT. Protein: CASSSQVNTEAFF.

The chain carries TRBV5-1 and TRBJ1-2, with D maybe TRBD1 (6 bases). CDR3 length: 15 residues. The germline V and J ends were trimmed by 6 bases and 4 bases, with 19 bases remaining between them. The germline CDR1 and CDR2 sequences are SGHRS and YFSETQ. In DNA form, the CDR3 reads TGCGCCAGCACCCCTAATCGGGACACCTCCTATGGCTACACCTTC. Protein: CASTPNRDTSYGYTF.

This chain uses TRBV4-1 with TRBJ2-7, with TRBD2 as a possible D gene (5 bases). CDR3 size: 16 residues. V gave up 2 bases and J gave up 0 bases, with 14 bases separating them. From germline, CDR1 is MGHRA and CDR2 YSYEKL. CDR3 loop: CASSQSWTDSSYEQYF. The CDR3 DNA is TGCGCCAGCAGCCAAAGTTGGACGGACTCCTCCTACGAGCAGTACTTC.

This chain uses TRBV6-5 with TRBJ2-1; 15 bases map to TRBD2. The V segment lost 7 bases and the J segment 9 bases; nucleotides outside the gene matches: 7. Germline loops: CDR1 MNHEY, CDR2 SVGAGI. The CDR3 runs to 15 residues. The CDR3 protein is CASKGGLAGGSEQFF. CDR3 nucleotides: TGTGCCAGCAAAGGGGGACTAGCGGGAGGCAGTGAGCAGTTCTTC.

The V and J genes are TRBV5-2 and TRBJ2-6. TRBV5-2 is assigned pseudogene status. The CDR3 has 18 residues. The DNA for the CDR3 is TGTGCCAGCAACGCCGCAAGAGAGTACACAAGTCGGGCCAACGTCCTGACTTTC. Its translation: CASNAAREYTSRANVLTF.

The rearrangement links TRBV5-1 to TRBJ2-3, with 7 bases matching TRBD2. CDR1 and CDR2 from the germline V gene are SGHRS and YFSETQ. The length of the CDR3 is 14 residues. V shed 6 bases and J 2 bases; nucleotides not matched to a gene: 6. The CDR3 DNA sequence: TGCGCCAGCACCACCGGGACTAACACAGATACGCAGTATTTT. Protein sequence: CASTTGTNTDTQYF.

The V gene is TRBV11-1, the J gene TRBJ1-1, with 7 nucleotides matching TRBD1. The germline V gene has CDR1 SGHAT and CDR2 FQDESV (reference sequence). This CDR3 has 16 residues. V lost 4 bases, J lost 0 bases, and 8 bases stayed unmatched. The CDR3 DNA reads as TGTGCCAGCAGCTCCCAGGGGGGACTCTTGAACACTGAAGCTTTCTTT. It codes for CASSSQGGLLNTEAFF.

V and J are TRBV4-2 and TRBJ2-7, with 7 bases that match TRBD1. This CDR3 is 15 amino acids long. J gave up 4 bases and V 0 bases, and 6 bases lay outside the gene matches. Germline values: CDR1 LGHNA, CDR2 YNFKEQ. CDR3 amino acids: CASSQDGAGGYEQYF. CDR3 nucleotide sequence: TGTGCCAGCAGCCAAGATGGAGCAGGGGGTTACGAGCAGTACTTC.